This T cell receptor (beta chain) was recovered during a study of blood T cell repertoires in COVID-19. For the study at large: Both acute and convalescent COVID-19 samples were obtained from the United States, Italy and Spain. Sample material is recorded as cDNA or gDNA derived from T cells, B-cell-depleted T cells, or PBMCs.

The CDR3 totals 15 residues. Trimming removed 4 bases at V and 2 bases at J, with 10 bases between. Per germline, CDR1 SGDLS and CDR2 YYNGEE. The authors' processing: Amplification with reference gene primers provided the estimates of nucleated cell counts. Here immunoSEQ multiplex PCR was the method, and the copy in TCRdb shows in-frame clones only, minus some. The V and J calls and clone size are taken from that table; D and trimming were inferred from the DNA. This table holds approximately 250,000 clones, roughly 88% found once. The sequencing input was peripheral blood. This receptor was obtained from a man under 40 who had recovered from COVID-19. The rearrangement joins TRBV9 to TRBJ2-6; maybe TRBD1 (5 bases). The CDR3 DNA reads TGTGCCAGCAGCCCCCCAGGGACTGGGGCCAACGTCCTGACTTTC. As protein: CASSPPGTGANVLTF.